This TCR beta chain was sequenced for a study of CXCR3-negative and CXCR3-positive naive CD8 T cells. Study in general: The total count of TRB reads reached around 140 million, and each library contributed about 1.5 +/- 0.3 million. Study-wide results and limits: Unlike memory cells, which differed, naive CXCR3-negative and CXCR3-positive cells had similar TRBV-TRBJ usage. CXCR3-positive naive cells carried more hydrophobic TRB CDR3s than CXCR3-negative naive cells did.

Germline values: CDR1 SQVTM, CDR2 ANQGSEA. The CDR3 consists of 14 residues. Remarks on this clonotype: Its specificity is not known.

With UMI labels, 5' RACE was used to prepare the TRB cDNA libraries. TCRdb reprocessed the 5' RACE reads; each CDR3 protein has one entry and no DNA is given. The sample spans about 150,000 distinct CDR3 sequences; the ten largest clones claim nearly 0.5%. The sorter processed each CD8+ T cell subset in triplicate at 250,000 to 300,000 cells apiece. The chain links TRBV29-1 to TRBJ2-7; TCRdb designates TRBD1, a call that cannot be tested without DNA. The sample consisted of naive CXCR3+ CD8+ T cells from blood. Documented subset: CD45RO-CCR7+CD27+CD95- naive CD8+ T cells expressing CXCR3 (TNR3+). The sequence was collected from a human donor in good health. Some clones in this sample may be carry-over from other donors' samples. CDR3: CSVEGDTGGYEQYF.